This T cell receptor beta chain was captured by sequencing in a study of cytomegalovirus exposure and HLA in healthy donors (dated by TCRdb to 2016 to 2017). At the level of the whole study: An earlier analysis of under 600 of the donors reported approximately 290 Gb of sequence data and some 120 million unique TCR beta sequences from 150 million to 200 million T cells. Approximately 300 gigabases of sequencing data and roughly 81 million unique TCR sequences made up an early release that covered approximately 650 HLA-typed donors. Of the roughly 400 genotyped donors, approximately 80% fell in the genetic ancestry cluster associated with self-reported Caucasian donors. The study aimed to test whether cataloging public T cell receptors could reveal signatures of past pathogen exposure. The T cell repertoires of several hundred subjects were profiled by immunosequencing and related to cytomegalovirus serostatus. In addition to the first cohort of several hundred subjects, a separate validation cohort of 120 different subjects was used. The study combined high-throughput TCR immunosequencing, statistical association of individual TCRs with disease status, and machine learning to predict cytomegalovirus infection status. A later analysis re-examined previously published TCR beta repertoires from just over 650 donors and added high-resolution HLA genotyping to investigate patterns of TCR occurrence. Rather than drawing on any new phenotypic data, the later analysis identified candidate immune exposures from TCR beta sequences and the way those sequences occurred across donors. An earlier analysis of fewer than 750 of the donors used high-throughput TCR beta sequencing to judge whether each TCR beta V gene segment behaved as functional or pseudogenic. Donor age, sex, ethnicity and CMV serostatus were compiled together with the repertoire data. A later genetic analysis took genome-wide SNP genotypes for about three fifths of the roughly 670 donors and used that subset as a discovery cohort. Every repertoire in the discovery cohort had been generated on one and the same sequencing platform. Class I and class II HLA loci were covered by the typing at four-digit resolution. Typing coverage varied by locus: about 629-640 donors for A, B, C, DRB1 and DQB1; roughly 500 for DQA1; about 600 for DPA1; under 490 for DPB1. Four to six DR-DQ haplotypes were handled as single units for association and clustering, since linkage in the cohort was strong. Across approximately 420 genotyped donors of the cohort, an average of about 250,000 unique TCR beta nucleotide sequences per donor were sequenced, and approximately 17% of those sequences were non-productive. Study-wide conclusions, independent of this receptor: A further reported finding was that TCR beta sequences accurately predicted the HLA-A and HLA-B alleles for most subjects in the first cohort. In this cohort, only TCR beta chains were sequenced, and detectable features were limited by the absence of alpha or paired-chain data. In a later genetic analysis, fewer N-insertions in productive TCRs were reported among donors in an Asian-associated ancestry cluster than the roughly 700-donor mean. A group of highly shared sequence variants was considered likely to be a technical artifact of the sequencing pipeline. According to a later analysis, TCR association rates differed among HLA loci, with DRB1 alleles showing the most associated TCRs and HLA-C alleles showing the fewest. While some public TCRs were present in many individuals, most TCR sequences turned up only very rarely across donors. Because HLA typing was unavailable for some donors at each locus, only the typed subset was used in association tests. A later analysis found that HLA-associated TCR beta chains were more clonally expanded and had lower generation probabilities than equally common non-associated chains. In a later analysis, some 18,000 TCR beta sequences were associated with specific HLA alleles at a false discovery rate of 0.05. Broadly in line with IMGT annotations, most TCR beta V segments showed up in productive rearrangements about 87% or about 30% of the time in an earlier analysis of several hundred of the donors. Linkage disequilibrium might explain the correlated functional status among segregating V segments, but an unknown experimental factor could not be ruled out. Roughly uniform sequencing depth across donors was assumed in presence/absence analyses, although this assumption may not hold. The classifier was reported to diagnose cytomegalovirus status with high specificity and sensitivity in both the original cohort and the validation cohort. In vitro tests confirmed that a few of the cytomegalovirus-associated TCR beta chains recognize cytomegalovirus antigens. Some IMGT-functional V segments, including TRBV6-2 and TRBV6-3, could not be told apart with the 87-base-pair reads, so those segments were excluded. It was suggested by the authors that the approach could potentially be generalized to other disease states and immunological phenotypes. When HLA alleles, especially DR and DQ, strongly co-occurred, attributing TCR associations to individual alleles was difficult. A later analysis found that most CMV-associated TCR beta chains appeared HLA-restricted, with HLA associations seemingly driven largely by CMV exposure. A total of 164 TCR beta chains were listed by the study as associated with cytomegalovirus. In a later analysis, several top co-occurrence clusters were reported to appear linked to parvovirus B19, influenza, CMV and Epstein-Barr virus. In a later genetic analysis, a missense DCLRE1C variant was associated with V-gene and J-gene trimming of TCR beta chains, and the association was replicated in an independent cohort. For the cohort, immune exposure information was limited to CMV serostatus. Because counts were too low, 15 to 20 rarely observed V segments, including chromosome 9 orphons, were excluded from the earlier analysis of under 650 of the donors.

The CDR1 and CDR2 encoded by the germline V gene are MGHRA and YSYEKL. V is pared back by 0 bases and J by 3 bases, with 24 bases lying between the germline termini. The CDR3 runs 20 amino acids, cysteine and phenylalanine included. Only the CDR3 region is kept as DNA, spanning 60 bases read in frame from base 1. The library was generated by the immunoSEQ multiplex PCR assay. For the multiplex PCR, a mixture combining 60 forward primers for TCR Vbeta segments and 13 reverse primers for TCR Jbeta segments was used. The CDR3 region of rearranged TCR beta genes was amplified from genomic DNA by a multiplex PCR assay. The amplified TCR beta libraries were sequenced on the Illumina HiSeq System as 87-base-pair reads. Concerning the study's data processing: A later analysis tallied 70 million to 100 million unique TCR beta chains across the 550 to 850 repertoires, and around 12 million of those chains were shared by two or more donors. Raw reads were error-corrected and collapsed into unique sequences by a nearest-neighbor algorithm in which closely related sequences were merged to remove PCR and sequencing errors. To assign V, D and J gene segments, CDR3 sequences were aligned to IMGT reference sequences. For a sequence to be retained, a match of at least six nucleotides was required to both a V gene segment and a J gene segment. Rearrangements were called productive when the CDR3 lacked stop codons and stayed in frame with V and J; all others were non-productive. Following IMGT convention, CDR3 was defined as the stretch from the second conserved V-encoded cysteine up to the conserved J-encoded phenylalanine. The earlier analysis of about 560 of the donors excluded any sequence lacking an unambiguous match to a single V gene segment. In an earlier analysis of about 590 of the donors, a V segment was called functional when productive rearrangements were above 56.7%, and segregating when the standard deviation between donors exceeded 5%. A statistical classification framework was developed to diagnose cytomegalovirus status using the catalog of TCR beta chain sequences. In a later analysis, TCR nucleotide sequences were compared against IMGT/GENE-DB human TR gene sequences so that V and J genes could be assigned. A later analysis assigned CDR3 sequences and most-parsimonious VDJ recombination scenarios with the TCRdist pipeline. In a later analysis, every TCR beta chain was defined by the combination of its CDR3 amino acid sequence and its V-gene family, and reads without a unique V-gene family were dropped. A later analysis removed 600 or so highly shared, low-generation-probability nucleotide sequences to deal with suspected cross-contamination and a sequencing artifact. For each public chain, a later analysis derived a clonal expansion index from normalized ranks of inferred template counts within each repertoire. A later analysis computed generation probabilities with a VDJ recombination model fitted to out-of-frame rearrangements, and checked the results against IGoR. A later analysis scored TCR-TCR, TCR-HLA and TCR-CMV co-occurrence with hypergeometric tests, applying a repertoire-size bias correction to TCR pairs. In a later analysis, false discovery rates were estimated by permuting HLA or CMV assignments 20 times. In a later analysis, co-occurring TCRs were grouped using DBSCAN, with TCRdist sequence similarity added in when clustering inside HLA-allele-positive subsets. For co-occurrence clustering, repertoires with fewer than 30,000 or more than 120,000 public chains were excluded, along with about five repertoires with anomalous nucleotide sharing. TCRdb stores this immuneACCESS table with in-frame sequences only. Part of the clones is absent; in the studies checked, under half of the shortfall reflects unresolved V genes, and no reason is known for the rest. The DNA was the basis for D and trimming; V, J and clone size are from that table. For this sample there are roughly 100,000 clones; about 70% appear just once. The ten largest clones represent roughly 2.6% of the sample.

In total, approximately 690 healthy bone marrow donors made up the cohort. At the time of sampling, all cohort members were nominally healthy, though unrecorded immune exposures were likely present. The donor was CMV seropositive and belonged to the group of 250 to 300 seropositive cohort members. Every donor gave a peripheral blood sample, and the peripheral blood mononuclear cells from that sample were used for TCR beta sequencing. Genomic DNA extraction from the blood cell samples was performed with the Qiagen DNeasy Blood Extraction Kit. About this clone itself: What antigen it recognizes has not been identified. No much larger clone is present one base from it, and per-base qualities are unavailable.

The rearrangement combines TRBV4-1 with TRBJ1-5; the D segment could be TRBD1, given 6 matching bases. Source material: PBMCs. The source of this sequence is a man between 45 and 60 years old in good health and CMV-seropositive. The CDR3 in this case is CASSQDPGGPGGRLNQPQHF. The DNA sequence is given as TGCGCCAGCAGCCAAGATCCGGGGGGTCCTGGGGGGCGACTCAATCAGCCCCAGCATTTT.